Listed here is a single TCR beta chain. This sample is drawn from a study of control samples from healthy donors and cancer patients. Assay used: immunoSEQ multiplex PCR; TCRdb lists only in-frame clones, some missing. Here the sample spans 95,000 to 130,000 clones, approximately 90% being singletons. What was sequenced was blood. The TCR was taken from an older woman in good health.

CDR3 nucleotides: TGTGCCAGCAGTTACGGAACGGTGAACACTGAAGCTTTCTTT. It codes for CASSYGTVNTEAFF. The V gene is TRBV6-5, the J gene TRBJ1-1; D is unclear. Germline lookup yields CDR1 MNHEY and CDR2 SVGAGI. CDR3 length equals 14 residues. The V and J ends lost 2 bases and 0 bases respectively, with 7 bases between them.